Below are 7 T cell receptor beta chains sequenced from a single sample in a study of OX40 agonist ivuxolimab in advanced cancers. This table comes from immunoSEQ multiplex PCR, and its TCRdb copy is limited to in-frame clones, with some not included. The sample lists roughly 56,000 clones; roughly 83% were seen once. Sequencing used CD4+ or CD8+ T cells sorted from blood, obtained in a trial of the OX40 agonist ivuxolimab. The receptors here all came from an adult with an advanced solid tumor such as melanoma, head and neck, liver or kidney cancer.

V and J are TRBV11-1 and TRBJ2-3; D assignment may be TRBD1 or TRBD2 (5 bases each). This CDR3 has 15 residues. From germline, CDR1 is SGHAT and CDR2 FQDESV (reference sequence). V lost 3 bases to trimming and J lost 3 bases, with 13 bases between them. The CDR3 nucleotides are TGTGCCAGCAGCTTGTTTGGGGGTCTAACAGATACGCAGTATTTT. Translation gives CASSLFGGLTDTQYF.

The chain carries TRBV11-3 and TRBJ1-6; no clear D gene. The CDR3 sequence is 14 residues long. CDR1 and CDR2 from the germline V gene are SGHNT and YENEEA. Deletions cut 4 bases from V and 10 bases from J, with 14 bases between. CDR3 bases: TGTGCCAGCAGCTCCCCGGGCCGTGAATCACCCCTCCACTTT. It translates to CASSSPGRESPLHF.

The chain combines TRBV18 with TRBJ2-7, with unresolved D. The V end was cut by 3 bases, the J end by 4 bases, with 7 bases between. The CDR3 is 12 amino acids. Germline V gene sequence: CDR1 KGHSH, CDR2 LQKENI. The CDR3 protein is CASSPGEYEQYF. The CDR3 DNA sequence: TGTGCCAGCTCACCCGGTGAGTACGAGCAGTACTTC.

The CDR3, as DNA: TGTGCCAGCAGCCACCCGGGACAGGCCTACGAGCAGTACTTC. This codes for CASSHPGQAYEQYF. The J gene is TRBJ2-7, the V gene TRBV5-4; 8 positions agree with TRBD1. V lost 4 bases and J lost 2; bases outside the gene matches: 5. Germline V gives CDR1 SGHNT, CDR2 YYREEE (reference sequence). The CDR3 is made up of 14 amino acids.

This rearrangement joins TRBV28 to TRBJ1-2; D uncertain. CDR1 is MDHEN, CDR2 SYDVKM, per germline. The V and J ends lost 8 bases and 0 bases respectively, with 13 bases between them. The CDR3 totals 14 residues. CDR3 sequence (DNA): TGTGCCAGCCGGGGAGGCCCGGCTAACTATGGCTACACCTTC. It specifies CASRGGPANYGYTF.

This clone has just one count. This rearrangement joins TRBV6-6 to TRBJ1-1, with D possibly being TRBD1 (6 bases). Trimming cost V 0 bases and J 0 bases, with 11 bases left between them. The CDR3 is 16 residues long. The germline V gene has CDR1 MNHNY and CDR2 SVGAGI (reference sequence). CDR3 in amino acids: CASSYSYQGMNTEAFF. DNA of the CDR3: TGTGCCAGCAGTTACTCGTATCAGGGGATGAACACTGAAGCTTTCTTT.

The rearrangement uses TRBV14 and TRBJ1-1; D is possibly TRBD1 (6 bases). The germline V and J ends were trimmed by 0 bases and 4 bases, with 18 bases remaining between them. CDR1 SGHDN and CDR2 FVKESK come from the germline V gene. The CDR3 loop spans 17 amino acids. CDR3 in amino acids: CASSQEGAGAWVTEAFF. The CDR3 region has the DNA TGTGCCAGCAGCCAAGAAGGAGCAGGGGCTTGGGTCACTGAAGCTTTCTTT. Full variable domain (rest looked up from reference TRBV14 and TRBJ1-1): EAGVTQFPSHSVIEKGQTVTLRCDPISGHDNLYWYRRVMGKEIKFLLHFVKESKQDESGMPNNRFLAERTGGTYSTLKVQPAELEDSGVYFCASSQEGAGAWVTEAFFGQGTRLTVV.